This T cell receptor beta chain was sequenced for a study of PD-1 blockade in classical Hodgkin lymphoma. Study-level information: Nivolumab was given intravenously to patients at 3 mg/kg every 2 weeks.

The CDR3 runs 12 residues. The junction had 4 bases not matched to a gene; V was cut back by 5 bases and J by 4 bases. From germline, CDR1 is SQVTM and CDR2 ANQGSEA. Assay: immunoSEQ multiplex PCR; the TCRdb copy retains only in-frame clones and omits some. The sample shows some 41,000 clones, 76% of them seen only once. All patients relapsed after autologous stem cell transplantation, and brentuximab vedotin exposure varied. Best overall response was complete response, partial response or progressive disease in these relapsed/refractory classical Hodgkin lymphoma patients. The input for sequencing was peripheral blood mononuclear cells (PBMCs), taken at baseline. This receptor was taken from a human donor with classical Hodgkin lymphoma. The J gene is TRBJ2-5, the V gene TRBV29-1; 7 bases fit TRBD2. The CDR3 nucleotides are TGCAGCGTTCGGGGGGACGGAGAGACCCAGTACTTC. Translated, it gives CSVRGDGETQYF.